This T cell receptor beta chain was sequenced during a study of T cells in localized non-small cell lung cancer. The CDR3 runs to 12 residues. The V end lost 3 bases, the J end lost 5 bases, and 5 bases lay between the germline ends. The V gene's germline CDR1 is MDHEN and CDR2 SYDVKM. Using immunoSEQ multiplex PCR, the repertoire was profiled, and TCRdb retains in-frame clones only, with some absent. This sample yields 20,000 to 30,000 clones, of which roughly 87% are seen a single time; 25% to 35% belongs to the top ten. The sequences come from peripheral blood, collected before any cancer treatment. V is TRBV28 and J is TRBJ1-3; no definite D call. The origin of this receptor is an older male donor with stage I squamous cell lung carcinoma. CDR3 bases: TGTGCCAGCAGTTTTTTAAGAAACACCATATATTTT. Its translation is CASSFLRNTIYF.